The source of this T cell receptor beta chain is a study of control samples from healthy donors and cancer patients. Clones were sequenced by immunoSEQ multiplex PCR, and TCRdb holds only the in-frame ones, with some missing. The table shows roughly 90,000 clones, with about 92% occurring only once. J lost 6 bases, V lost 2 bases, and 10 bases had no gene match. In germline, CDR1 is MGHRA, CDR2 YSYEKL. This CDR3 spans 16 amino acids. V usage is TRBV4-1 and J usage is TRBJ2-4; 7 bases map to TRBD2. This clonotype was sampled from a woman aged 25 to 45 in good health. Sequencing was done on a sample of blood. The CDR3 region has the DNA TGCGCCAGCAGCCAACTAAGGACGGGAGGAGGAAACATTCAGTACTTC. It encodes CASSQLRTGGGNIQYF.